Here is one TCR beta chain with its context. Its antigen is still unknown. Assay used: immunoSEQ multiplex PCR; TCRdb lists only in-frame clones, some missing. The table lists some 92,000 clones, about 89% of them singletons, with approximately 8.3% in the top ten. Germline CDR1 and CDR2: MNHEY and SMNVEV (reference sequence). This CDR3 spans 14 amino acids. V shed 7 bases and J 3 bases; nucleotides not matched to a gene: 9. The source of the sample is a study of T cell responses to AZD1222 COVID-19 vaccine. General study points: Reports indicate that nearly half of spike-specific TCRs are directed at unmutated variant regions. No day 14 peak samples; only post-peak repertoires were characterized.

The specimen comprised peripheral blood, sampled on day 0 of AZD1222 vaccination. The chain employs TRBV27 and TRBJ2-7, with 7 positions matching TRBD1. This sequence originates from an adult in good health. CDR3 DNA sequence: TGTGCCAGCACCGAAACGGGACAGTACTACGAGCAGTACTTC. Translation gives CASTETGQYYEQYF.